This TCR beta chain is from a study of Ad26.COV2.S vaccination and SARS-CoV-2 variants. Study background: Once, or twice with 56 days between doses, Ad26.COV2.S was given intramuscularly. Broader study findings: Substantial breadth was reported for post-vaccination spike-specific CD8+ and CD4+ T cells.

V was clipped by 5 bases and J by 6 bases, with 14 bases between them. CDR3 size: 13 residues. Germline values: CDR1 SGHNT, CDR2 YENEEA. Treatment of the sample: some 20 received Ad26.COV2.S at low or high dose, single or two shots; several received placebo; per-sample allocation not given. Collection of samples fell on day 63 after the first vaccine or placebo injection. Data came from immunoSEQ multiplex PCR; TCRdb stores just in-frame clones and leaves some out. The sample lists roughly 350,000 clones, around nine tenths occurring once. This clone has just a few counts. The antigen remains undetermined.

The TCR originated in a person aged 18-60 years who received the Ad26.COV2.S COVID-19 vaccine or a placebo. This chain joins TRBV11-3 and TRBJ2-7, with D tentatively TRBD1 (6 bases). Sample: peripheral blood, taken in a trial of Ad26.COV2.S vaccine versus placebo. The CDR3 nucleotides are TGTGCCAGCAGCATAGGGACACAGGGCGAGCAGTACTTC. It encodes CASSIGTQGEQYF.